These 30 T cell receptor beta chains originate from one sample sequenced in a study of cytomegalovirus exposure and HLA in healthy donors. Primers for the PCR totalled 60 Vbeta and 13 Jbeta. Produced via immunoSEQ multiplex PCR; TCRdb's table is partial and in-frame only. This sample's clone table lists approximately 150,000 clones. Sequencing was performed on PBMCs. These receptors all come from a woman aged 50 to 60 in good health and CMV-seronegative.

The rearrangement uses TRBV4-2 and TRBJ1-2; 10 nucleotides align to TRBD1. This CDR3 spans 15 amino acids. J lost 5 bases, V lost 2 bases, and 5 bases had no gene match. The germline V gene has CDR1 LGHNA and CDR2 YNFKEQ. CDR3 nucleotides: TGTGCCAGCAGCCAAACCGGACAGGGGGTATATGGCTACACCTTC. The encoded protein is CASSQTGQGVYGYTF.

The chain uses TRBV5-1 and TRBJ1-6, with a possible D match to TRBD1 (5 bases). The germline V gene encodes CDR1 SGHRS and CDR2 YFSETQ. The CDR3 is 15 residues long. V lost 7 bases and J 8 bases, leaving 19 bases between the germline ends. In nucleotides, the CDR3 is TGCGCCAGCCAGGAGGGGCAGGGAACGCATTCACCCCTCCACTTT. Translated, it gives CASQEGQGTHSPLHF.

The J gene is TRBJ1-2, the V gene TRBV19; D uncertain. CDR1 and CDR2 (germline): LNHDA, SQIVND (reference sequence). This CDR3 has 13 residues. V was shortened by 2 bases and J by 8 bases, with 12 bases between the two germline ends. The CDR3 DNA reads as TGTGCCAGTAGTATACGAGGGAGAGAGGGCTACACCTTC. This translates into CASSIRGREGYTF. Full variable domain (rest looked up from reference TRBV19 and TRBJ1-2): DGGITQSPKYLFRKEGQNVTLSCEQNLNHDAMYWYRQDPGQGLRLIYYSQIVNDFQKGDIAEGYSVSREKKESFPLTVTSAQKNPTAFYLCASSIRGREGYTFGSGTRLTVV.

The DNA of the CDR3 is TGCGCCAGCAGCTTGGAAGGGGGGGGAGATACGCAGTATTTT. Its protein is CASSLEGGGDTQYF. The chain recombines TRBV5-1 with TRBJ2-3; maybe TRBD2 (7 bases). The V gene lost 0 bases and the J gene lost 5 bases, with 10 bases spanning the gap. Germline loops: CDR1 SGHRS, CDR2 YFSETQ. This CDR3 comprises 14 residues. The full variable domain, its missing parts supplied by reference TRBV5-1 and TRBJ2-3, is KAGVTQTPRYLIKTRGQQVTLSCSPISGHRSVSWYQQTPGQGLQFLFEYFSETQRNKGNFPGRFSGRQFSNSRSEMNVSTLELGDSALYLCASSLEGGGDTQYFGPGTRLTVL.

The chain recombines TRBV7-2 with TRBJ2-5; D is unresolved. This CDR3 comprises 12 residues. The germline V gene has CDR1 SGHTA and CDR2 FQGNSA. Trimming cost V 7 bases and J 5 bases, with 11 bases left between them. The CDR3 region has the DNA TGTGCCAGCACCTATTCTGAGGAGACCCAGTACTTC. It specifies CASTYSEETQYF.

The chain is built from TRBV7-9 and TRBJ2-5; D is perhaps TRBD2 (6 bases). This CDR3 is built from 16 residues. Germline CDR1 and CDR2: SEHNR and FQNEAQ (reference sequence). V was cut by 2 bases and J by 0 bases, with 13 bases left in between. CDR3 nucleotide sequence: TGTGCCAGCAGCTTAACCTATACTAGCAACCAAGAGACCCAGTACTTC. It specifies CASSLTYTSNQETQYF.

The V call is TRBV19, the J call TRBJ2-7; 10 nucleotides line up with TRBD2. Germline CDR1 reads LNHDA; CDR2 reads SQIVND (reference sequence). Trimming at V came to 1 base and at J to 3 bases, leaving 3 bases not matched to a gene. The CDR3 runs to 15 residues. The CDR3 is CASSIARTSGYEQYF. CDR3 sequence (DNA): TGTGCCAGTAGTATAGCCCGGACTAGCGGCTACGAGCAGTACTTC.

The V call is TRBV28, the J call TRBJ1-1; a possible D gene is TRBD1 (5 bases). The V gene lost 3 bases and the J gene lost 0 bases, with 14 bases spanning the gap. Germline V lookup: CDR1 MDHEN, CDR2 SYDVKM. The length of the CDR3 is 16 residues. The CDR3 spells CASSFPRWGMNTEAFF. CDR3 bases: TGTGCCAGCAGTTTCCCTCGCTGGGGCATGAACACTGAAGCTTTCTTT.

V usage is TRBV7-2 and J usage is TRBJ2-7, with TRBD1 matching over 8 bases. V was clipped by 3 bases and J by 5 bases; unmatched bases: 0. The CDR3 extends over 12 amino acids. The V gene's germline CDR1 is SGHTA and CDR2 FQGNSA. The CDR3: CASSFRGHEQYF. Written as DNA, the CDR3 is TGTGCCAGCAGCTTCAGGGGGCACGAGCAGTACTTC.

V is TRBV7-9 and J is TRBJ2-2; maybe TRBD1 (6 bases). There are 17 residues in the CDR3. The V gene's germline CDR1 is SEHNR and CDR2 FQNEAQ (reference sequence). V lost 1 base to trimming and J lost 6 bases, with 18 bases between them. The CDR3 loop is CASSLVGSNRVPGELFF. The CDR3 DNA is TGTGCCAGCAGCTTAGTGGGGTCGAACAGGGTCCCCGGGGAGCTGTTTTTT.

The genes are TRBV25-1 and TRBJ1-1, with unresolved D. V dropped 1 base and J dropped 4 bases, with 13 bases sitting between them. Germline V lookup: CDR1 MGHDK, CDR2 SYGVNS. The CDR3 totals 15 residues. The CDR3 sequence is CASSELGGDLTEAFF. DNA of the CDR3: TGTGCCAGCAGTGAATTAGGCGGAGACCTCACTGAAGCTTTCTTT.

The chain is built from TRBV4-1 and TRBJ2-1, with 7 bases aligning to TRBD2. This CDR3 contains 14 residues. From germline, CDR1 is MGHRA and CDR2 YSYEKL. Losses at the gene ends were 5 bases for V and 4 bases for J; bases not matched to a gene: 5. The CDR3 loop is CASSDSGRYNEQFF. The CDR3, as DNA: TGCGCCAGCAGCGATAGCGGGCGTTACAATGAGCAGTTCTTC.

The chain has TRBV6-1 and TRBJ2-7, with a tentative D call TRBD1 (6 bases). V was cut by 1 base and J by 3 bases, with 10 bases left in between. The CDR3 covers 14 residues. CDR1 is MNHNS, CDR2 SASEGT, per germline. The CDR3 protein is CASSEGTDYYEQYF. The CDR3 region has the DNA TGTGCCAGCAGTGAAGGGACAGACTACTACGAGCAGTACTTC.

In DNA form, the CDR3 reads TGTGCCAGCAGCCACCGGGGGGTCGAGCAGTACTTC. Protein sequence: CASSHRGVEQYF. The rearrangement joins TRBV7-8 to TRBJ2-7, with 7 bases fitting TRBD2. V was clipped by 5 bases and J by 6 bases; unmatched bases: 4. The CDR3 contains 12 residues. Per germline, CDR1 SGHVS and CDR2 FQNEAQ.

The CDR3, as DNA: TGTGCCAGCAGTGACCAGGGGGCGTACAATGAGCAGTTCTTC. Encoded protein: CASSDQGAYNEQFF. The chain employs TRBV9 and TRBJ2-1, with 8 bases lining up with TRBD1. This CDR3 has 14 residues. V lost 5 bases and J lost 4; bases outside the gene matches: 5. CDR1 is SGDLS, CDR2 YYNGEE, per germline.

The chain joins TRBV5-4 to TRBJ2-7; D may be TRBD1 (5 bases). V was pared by 7 bases and J by 0 bases, with 8 bases between. This CDR3 comprises 12 residues. Germline V gives CDR1 SGHNT, CDR2 YYREEE (reference sequence). CDR3 in amino acids: CASQGSSYEQYF. CDR3 DNA: TGTGCCAGCCAGGGCAGCTCCTACGAGCAGTACTTC. The whole variable domain, filled in from reference TRBV5-4 and TRBJ2-7, reads ETGVTQSPTHLIKTRGQQVTLRCSSQSGHNTVSWYQQALGQGPQFIFQYYREEENGRGNFPPRFSGLQFPNYSSELNVNALELDDSALYLCASQGSSYEQYFGPGTRLTVT.

This chain links TRBV4-1 with TRBJ1-5; D is ambiguous. Germline V gives CDR1 MGHRA, CDR2 YSYEKL. The CDR3 is made up of 16 amino acids. Between the trimmed V and J ends, which lost 0 bases and 6 bases, there was a span of 15 bases. In nucleotides, the CDR3 is TGCGCCAGCAGCCAAGAAAGGCGGACTCTCGGTCAGCCCCAGCATTTT. Translation: CASSQERRTLGQPQHF.

On this clone itself: One end of the junction is discordant with germline, which a read error may explain. The chain is built from TRBV13 and TRBJ2-7; the match to TRBD2 covers 9 bases. In germline, CDR1 is PRHDT, CDR2 FYEKMQ (reference sequence). This CDR3 has 13 amino acids. The CDR3, as DNA: TGTGCCAGCAGCTTAGGAAGTAGCGGGAGAACGGACTTC. Its protein is CASSLGSSGRTDF.

CDR3 residues: CASSGLGVLSYEQYF. The CDR3, as DNA: TGTGCCAGCAGCGGCCTAGGAGTTCTCTCCTACGAGCAGTACTTC. The chain is built from TRBV28 and TRBJ2-7; D gene ambiguous. Trimming removed 6 bases from V and 0 bases from J, with 15 bases in between. Per the germline V gene, CDR1 is MDHEN and CDR2 is SYDVKM. CDR3 length: 15 residues. Drawing the rest from reference TRBV28 and TRBJ2-7, the complete variable domain is DVKVTQSSRYLVKRTGEKVFLECVQDMDHENMFWYRQDPGLGLRLIYFSYDVKMKEKGDIPEGYSVSREKKERFSLILESASTNQTSMYLCASSGLGVLSYEQYFGPGTRLTVT.

J is TRBJ2-1 and V is TRBV28; D gene unclear. Germline CDR1 and CDR2: MDHEN and SYDVKM. Deletions cut 7 bases from V and 4 bases from J, with 11 bases between. This CDR3 has 13 amino acids. CDR3 nucleotides: TGTGCCAGCAATAGCAATATTTACAATGAGCAGTTCTTC. Amino acids: CASNSNIYNEQFF.

This rearrangement joins TRBV25-1 to TRBJ2-7; TRBD1 matches at 7 bases. J gave up 3 bases and V 8 bases, and 7 bases lay outside the gene matches. This CDR3 spans 13 amino acids. Per the germline V gene, CDR1 is MGHDK and CDR2 is SYGVNS. The CDR3 protein is CASRDRGHYEQYF. CDR3 nucleotide sequence: TGTGCCAGCCGGGACAGAGGTCACTACGAGCAGTACTTC.

V is TRBV6-5 and J is TRBJ1-1; tentative D call: TRBD1 (5 bases). This CDR3 contains 15 residues. CDR1 is MNHEY, CDR2 SVGAGI, per germline. V lost 6 bases and J 4 bases, leaving 18 bases between the germline ends. In DNA, the CDR3 is TGTGCCAGCAGCCAGAGAAGGGGTGTGGGCACTGAAGCTTTCTTT. This encodes CASSQRRGVGTEAFF.

V gene TRBV5-6 combines with J gene TRBJ2-1; a possible D gene is TRBD1 (7 bases). The germline V and J ends were trimmed by 5 bases and 4 bases, with 16 bases remaining between them. Germline V gene lookup returns CDR1 SGHDT and CDR2 YYEEEE. CDR3 length equals 15 residues. The CDR3 protein is CASSLRDRPYNEQFF. The CDR3 DNA sequence: TGTGCCAGCAGTTTGCGGGACAGACCATACAATGAGCAGTTCTTC.

The chain is built from TRBV30 and TRBJ2-7, with TRBD2 matching 9 bases. The junction had 14 bases not matched to a gene; V was cut back by 5 bases and J by 3 bases. Germline CDR1 and CDR2: GTSNPN and SVGIG (reference sequence). This CDR3 contains 16 residues. The CDR3 DNA follows: TGTGCCTGGGGGGGCCAGCGGGGGGTCCGGGGCTACGAGCAGTACTTC. It translates to CAWGGQRGVRGYEQYF.

The CDR3 region is CAWSDETGTNEKLFF. The DNA of the CDR3 is TGTGCCTGGAGCGACGAGACAGGAACTAATGAAAAACTGTTTTTT. The J gene is TRBJ1-4, the V gene TRBV30; TRBD1 is a possible D gene (6 bases). Per the germline V gene, CDR1 is GTSNPN and CDR2 is SVGIG (reference sequence). The CDR3 has 15 residues. The V and J ends lost 3 bases and 1 base respectively, with 12 bases between them.

This chain links TRBV11-2 with TRBJ1-6; D might be TRBD1 (5 bases). The germline V gene encodes CDR1 SGHAT and CDR2 FQNNGV. Trimming cost V 3 bases and J 7 bases, with 13 bases left between them. This CDR3 contains 15 residues. The chain's CDR3 is CASSLAGGENSPLHF. CDR3 coding DNA: TGTGCCAGCAGCTTGGCGGGGGGGGAAAATTCACCCCTCCACTTT.

The chain uses TRBV4-3 and TRBJ1-1; D uncertain. Germline V gene sequence: CDR1 LGHNA, CDR2 YSLEER. There are 14 residues in the CDR3. With 0 bases removed from V and 6 bases from J, the gap between germline ends came to 11 bases. The DNA of the CDR3 is TGCGCCAGCAGCCAAGAAACTGAGTTCGCTGAAGCTTTCTTT. It is translated as CASSQETEFAEAFF.

The rearrangement links TRBV30 to TRBJ2-1; 7 nucleotides align to TRBD2. This CDR3 spans 14 amino acids. Looked up from germline, CDR1 is GTSNPN and CDR2 is SVGIG (reference sequence). Trimming removed 4 bases from V and 6 bases from J; junction bases left unmatched: 9. The CDR3 DNA follows: TGTGCCTGGAAGGTAGCGGGCCTGCTCAATGAGCAGTTCTTC. Encoded protein: CAWKVAGLLNEQFF.

The chain recombines TRBV19 with TRBJ1-2; D perhaps matches TRBD1 (6 bases). CDR1 is LNHDA and CDR2 is SQIVND in the germline V gene (reference sequence). The length of the CDR3 is 15 residues. V was clipped by 2 bases and J by 2 bases, with 12 bases between them. CDR3 sequence reads: CASSISRTDNYGYTF. CDR3 nucleotides: TGTGCCAGTAGTATATCCCGGACAGACAACTATGGCTACACCTTC.

V gene TRBV19 combines with J gene TRBJ1-2, with 9 positions matching TRBD1. V gave up 9 bases and J gave up 6 bases; unmatched junction bases: 17. The V gene's germline CDR1 is LNHDA and CDR2 SQIVND (reference sequence). The CDR3 sequence is 16 residues long. The CDR3 spells CASLNTGGAELHGYTF. The CDR3 DNA reads as TGTGCCAGCTTAAACACAGGGGGCGCGGAACTCCATGGCTACACCTTC.